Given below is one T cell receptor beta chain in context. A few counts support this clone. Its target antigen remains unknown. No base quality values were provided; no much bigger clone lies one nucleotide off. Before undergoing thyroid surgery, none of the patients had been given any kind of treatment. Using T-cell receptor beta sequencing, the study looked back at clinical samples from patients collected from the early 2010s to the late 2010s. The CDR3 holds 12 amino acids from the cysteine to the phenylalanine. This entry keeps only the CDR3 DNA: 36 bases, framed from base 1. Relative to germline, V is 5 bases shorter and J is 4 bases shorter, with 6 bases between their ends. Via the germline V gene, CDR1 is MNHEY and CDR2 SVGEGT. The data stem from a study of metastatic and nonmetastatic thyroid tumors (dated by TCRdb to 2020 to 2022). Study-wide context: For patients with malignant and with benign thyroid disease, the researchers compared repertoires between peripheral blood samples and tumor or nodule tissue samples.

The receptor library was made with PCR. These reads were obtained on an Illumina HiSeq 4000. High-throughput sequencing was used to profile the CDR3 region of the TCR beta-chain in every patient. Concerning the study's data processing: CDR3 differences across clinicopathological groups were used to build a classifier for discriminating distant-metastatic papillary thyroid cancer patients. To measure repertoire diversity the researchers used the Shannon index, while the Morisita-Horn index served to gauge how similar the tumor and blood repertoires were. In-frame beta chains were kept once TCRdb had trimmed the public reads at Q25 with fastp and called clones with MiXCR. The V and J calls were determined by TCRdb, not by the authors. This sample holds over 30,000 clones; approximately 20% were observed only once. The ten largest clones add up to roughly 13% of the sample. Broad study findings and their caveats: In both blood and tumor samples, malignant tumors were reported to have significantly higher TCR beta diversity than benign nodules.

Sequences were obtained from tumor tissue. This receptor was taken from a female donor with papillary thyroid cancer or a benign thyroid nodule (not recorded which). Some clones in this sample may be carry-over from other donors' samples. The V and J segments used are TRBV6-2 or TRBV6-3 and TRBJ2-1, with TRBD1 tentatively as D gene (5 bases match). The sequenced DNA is TGTGCCAGCAGTGACAGTTACAATGAGCAGTTCTTC. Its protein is CASSDSYNEQFF.